The 29 T cell receptor beta chains reported below all come from one sample, sequenced in a study of blood T cell repertoires in COVID-19. Sequencing was performed with immunoSEQ multiplex PCR; in TCRdb, only in-frame clones are kept and a portion is missing. The sample holds 75,000 to 95,000 clones, 80% to 85% seen once. The specimen was peripheral blood. These receptors originate from a human donor in a cohort sampled during active COVID-19.

This chain uses TRBV15 with TRBJ1-2; no clear D gene. This CDR3 has 15 residues. Germline V CDR1 and CDR2: LNHNV, YYDKDF (reference sequence). V lost 0 bases and J 0 bases, leaving 8 bases between the germline ends. CDR3 in amino acids: CATSRDLLANYGYTF. The CDR3 bases are TGTGCCACCAGCAGAGATCTGTTAGCTAACTATGGCTACACCTTC.

The chain employs TRBV19 and TRBJ2-6, with 8 bases lining up with TRBD1. V gave up 3 bases and J gave up 2 bases; unmatched junction bases: 12. The CDR3 has 19 residues. Germline CDR1 and CDR2: LNHDA and SQIVND (reference sequence). Here the CDR3 reads CASSMTGVRLTAGANVLTF. The CDR3 DNA follows: TGTGCCAGTAGTATGACAGGGGTACGACTAACTGCTGGGGCCAACGTCCTGACTTTC.

V and J are TRBV2 and TRBJ2-2; 13 bases line up with TRBD2. Germline-derived CDR1 and CDR2 are SNHLY and FYNNEI. Trimming took 4 bases from V and 7 from J; bases not matched to a gene: 3. The CDR3 loop spans 15 amino acids. The chain's CDR3 is CASSGGLAGDGELFF. Here the CDR3 DNA reads TGTGCCAGCAGTGGTGGACTAGCGGGGGACGGGGAGCTGTTTTTT.

This rearrangement joins TRBV6-6 to TRBJ2-7; 8 nucleotides align to TRBD1. Trimming removed 3 bases from V and 2 bases from J; junction bases left unmatched: 6. The length of the CDR3 is 15 residues. Germline CDR1 and CDR2: MNHNY and SVGAGI (reference sequence). The CDR3 DNA reads as TGTGCCAGCAGTTATTCCGGGACAGGCCCCTACGAGCAGTACTTC. Amino acid sequence: CASSYSGTGPYEQYF.

The chain has TRBV11-2 and TRBJ2-5; D call uncertain. Germline V gene lookup returns CDR1 SGHAT and CDR2 FQNNGV. The V gene lost 1 base and the J gene lost 1 base, with 7 bases spanning the gap. This CDR3 comprises 14 residues. The CDR3 here is CASSLGRAQETQYF. CDR3 in DNA: TGTGCCAGCAGCTTAGGAAGAGCCCAAGAGACCCAGTACTTC.

This chain connects TRBV2 to TRBJ1-3, with TRBD1 identical over 9 bases. The trim removed 4 bases at V and 2 bases at J, leaving 0 bases unmatched. The CDR3 is made up of 14 amino acids. In germline, CDR1 is SNHLY, CDR2 FYNNEI. The CDR3 loop is CASSGQGAGNTIYF. CDR3 coding DNA: TGTGCCAGCAGTGGACAGGGGGCTGGAAACACCATATATTTT.

This sequence joins TRBV30 and TRBJ2-7, with TRBD1 matching over 7 bases. The germline CDR1 and CDR2 sequences are GTSNPN and SVGIG (reference sequence). The CDR3 is 13 amino acids. V dropped 2 bases and J dropped 1; count of bases not matched to a gene: 2. The CDR3 spells CAWSRGQSYEQYF. As DNA, the CDR3 is TGTGCCTGGAGTCGGGGACAGTCCTACGAGCAGTACTTC.

Worth noting for this clone: Distinct nucleotide sequences in the sample also encode this CDR3. The gene calls are TRBV11-2 and TRBJ2-7; tentatively, D is TRBD2 (5 bases). Deletions cut 0 bases from V and 4 bases from J, with 7 bases between. CDR1 is SGHAT and CDR2 is FQNNGV in the germline V gene. The CDR3 is made up of 13 amino acids. The CDR3 DNA reads as TGTGCCAGCAGCTTAGAACGGGGATACGAGCAGTACTTC. This encodes CASSLERGYEQYF.

The chain carries TRBV18 and TRBJ2-3; 9 positions match TRBD2. The trim removed 4 bases at V and 2 bases at J, leaving 4 bases unmatched. Germline CDR1 and CDR2: KGHSH and LQKENI. The CDR3 runs to 15 residues. In nucleotides, the CDR3 is TGTGCCAGCTCACTCACTAGCGGGTACACAGATACGCAGTATTTT. Protein: CASSLTSGYTDTQYF.

Only one count was recorded for this clone. The chain employs TRBV5-5 and TRBJ2-3, with 9 bases lining up with TRBD2. Germline V gene sequence: CDR1 SGHKS, CDR2 YYEKEE (reference sequence). The trim removed 3 bases at V and 4 bases at J, leaving 9 bases unmatched. The CDR3 has 16 amino acids. CDR3 residues: CASSWTGTSYPDTQYF. The CDR3, as DNA: TGTGCCAGCAGCTGGACCGGGACTAGCTATCCAGATACGCAGTATTTT.

This rearrangement joins TRBV5-4 to TRBJ2-3, with 10 bases matching TRBD2. The CDR3 is made up of 15 amino acids. The germline V gene has CDR1 SGHNT and CDR2 YYREEE (reference sequence). The V gene end was trimmed by 4 bases and the J gene end by 4 bases; junction bases not matched to a gene: 6. The CDR3 is CASSPAGGLADTQYF. The CDR3 nucleotides are TGTGCCAGCAGCCCAGCGGGGGGGCTGGCAGATACGCAGTATTTT.

V gene TRBV3-1 (or the pseudogene TRBV3-2) combines with J gene TRBJ1-4; D gene uncertain. Trimming removed 0 bases at V and 7 bases at J, with 15 bases between. Germline loops: CDR1 LGHDT, CDR2 YNNKEL (reference sequence). The CDR3 spans 16 residues. The CDR3 spells CASSQDLPTSGEKLFF. In DNA, the CDR3 is TGTGCCAGCAGCCAAGATCTCCCGACTTCGGGTGAAAAACTGTTTTTT.

The rearrangement joins TRBV5-1 to TRBJ2-7; possibly TRBD2 for D (5 bases). The V gene lost 1 base and the J gene lost 6 bases, with 20 bases spanning the gap. The CDR3 spans 16 residues. Per germline, CDR1 SGHRS and CDR2 YFSETQ. CDR3 sequence: CASSLYGPLDSSEQYF. Here the CDR3 DNA reads TGCGCCAGCAGCTTGTACGGCCCTCTGGACTCTTCCGAGCAGTACTTC.

V and J are TRBV5-5 and TRBJ1-6, with TRBD1 matching over 7 bases. This CDR3 contains 16 residues. V shed 3 bases and J 7 bases; nucleotides not matched to a gene: 10. The germline V gene encodes CDR1 SGHKS and CDR2 YYEKEE (reference sequence). This chain's CDR3 is CASSWGPQGLNSPLHF. Written as DNA, the CDR3 is TGTGCCAGCAGCTGGGGGCCACAGGGGTTGAATTCACCCCTCCACTTT. The variable domain in full, with the rest retrieved from reference TRBV5-5 and TRBJ1-6, is DAGVTQSPTHLIKTRGQQVTLRCSPISGHKSVSWYQQVLGQGPQFIFQYYEKEERGRGNFPDRFSARQFPNYSSELNVNALLLGDSALYLCASSWGPQGLNSPLHFGNGTRLTVT.

The sample holds one count of this clone. This chain joins TRBV6-6 and TRBJ1-1; D might be TRBD1 (6 bases). The V gene lost 5 bases and the J gene lost 0 bases, with 13 bases spanning the gap. The CDR3 extends over 15 amino acids. Germline CDR1 is MNHNY and CDR2 is SVGAGI (reference sequence). The CDR3 bases are TGTGCCAGCAGTCCCGAGACAGGCCTGAACACTGAAGCTTTCTTT. Its translation is CASSPETGLNTEAFF.

With regard to this clone: The sample holds other DNA sequences that translate to the same CDR3. In DNA form, the CDR3 reads TGCGCCAGCAGCTTGGACAGGGGCTACGAGCAGTACTTC. Translated, it gives CASSLDRGYEQYF. V usage is TRBV5-1 and J usage is TRBJ2-7, with 7 bases lining up with TRBD1. The CDR3 runs 13 residues. With 0 bases clipped from V and 3 bases from J, the junction kept 0 bases outside the gene matches. CDR1 and CDR2 (germline): SGHRS, YFSETQ. Based on the CDR3 plus reference TRBV5-1 and TRBJ2-7, the full variable domain is KAGVTQTPRYLIKTRGQQVTLSCSPISGHRSVSWYQQTPGQGLQFLFEYFSETQRNKGNFPGRFSGRQFSNSRSEMNVSTLELGDSALYLCASSLDRGYEQYFGPGTRLTVT.

This clone was observed a few times. The V gene is TRBV2, the J gene TRBJ2-7; 9 nucleotides line up with TRBD1. The V and J ends lost 5 bases and 2 bases, in that order; junction bases with no gene match: 7. The CDR3 has 15 residues. Germline values: CDR1 SNHLY, CDR2 FYNNEI. This chain's CDR3 is CASSKPGQGAYEQYF. The CDR3 nucleotides are TGTGCCAGCAGTAAACCGGGACAGGGCGCCTACGAGCAGTACTTC.

V gene TRBV5-1 combines with J gene TRBJ2-2; TRBD2 aligns across 10 bases. The germline V gene encodes CDR1 SGHRS and CDR2 YFSETQ. The J segment lost 6 bases and the V segment lost 5 bases, leaving 4 bases of the junction unmatched. The CDR3 sequence is 14 residues long. The CDR3 loop reads CASRPSGGAGELFF. In DNA form, the CDR3 reads TGCGCCAGCAGACCGAGCGGGGGGGCCGGGGAGCTGTTTTTT.

This clone appeared many times. The V gene is TRBV5-1, the J gene TRBJ1-6; TRBD1 might be the D (6 bases). Per germline, CDR1 SGHRS and CDR2 YFSETQ. V lost 4 bases, J lost 7 bases, and 18 bases lay in between. CDR3 size: 16 residues. The CDR3 nucleotides read TGCGCCAGCAGCCCAACCCCAGGGGCCGGGAATTCACCCCTCCACTTT. Protein: CASSPTPGAGNSPLHF.

In this sample, this clone turned up once. The V gene is TRBV2, the J gene TRBJ2-7, with D possibly matching TRBD2 (5 bases). The CDR3 loop spans 14 amino acids. Germline V gene sequence: CDR1 SNHLY, CDR2 FYNNEI. Deletions cut 2 bases from V and 2 bases from J, with 10 bases between. Here the CDR3 DNA reads TGTGCCAGCAGTGAACGGCGGGCGACCTACGAGCAGTACTTC. This encodes CASSERRATYEQYF.

This clone was seen more than once but under ten times. The chain joins TRBV9 to TRBJ1-3; D not certain. Trimming cost V 0 bases and J 7 bases, with 17 bases left between them. Per germline, CDR1 SGDLS and CDR2 YYNGEE. The CDR3 length is 16 residues. This CDR3 reads CASSVEIAGFGNTIYF. CDR3 nucleotide sequence: TGTGCCAGCAGCGTAGAAATAGCCGGGTTCGGGAACACCATATATTTT.

V and J are TRBV14 and TRBJ2-3; possible D gene TRBD2, 6 bases. The CDR3 extends over 11 amino acids. Germline loops: CDR1 SGHDN, CDR2 FVKESK. Written as DNA, the CDR3 is TGTGCTTGTGGGCGGGAAGATACGCAGTATTTT. It specifies CACGREDTQYF. The full variable domain, its missing parts supplied by reference TRBV14 and TRBJ2-3, is EAGVTQFPSHSVIEKGQTVTLRCDPISGHDNLYWYRRVMGKEIKFLLHFVKESKQDESGMPNNRFLAERTGGTYSTLKVQPAELEDSGVYFCACGREDTQYFGPGTRLTVL.

This clone was observed a handful of times. This chain links TRBV18 with TRBJ1-6, with 7 bases aligning to TRBD1. J gave up 15 bases and V 3 bases, and 8 bases lay outside the gene matches. From germline, CDR1 is KGHSH and CDR2 LQKENI. The CDR3 has 13 residues. The chain's CDR3 is CASSPPVSGGLHF. The DNA for the CDR3 is TGTGCCAGCTCACCCCCAGTGTCAGGGGGCCTCCACTTT.

The chain links TRBV7-3 to TRBJ2-1; TRBD1 agrees at 12 bases. The CDR3 sequence is 21 residues long. The germline V gene has CDR1 SGHTA and CDR2 FQGTGA. The trim removed 4 bases at V and 2 bases at J, leaving 18 bases unmatched. In DNA, the CDR3 is TGTGCCAGCAGCTACCAACCTGGGACAGGGGGCCCTAGGTCGCCCTACAATGAGCAGTTCTTC. This gives the protein CASSYQPGTGGPRSPYNEQFF. Looking up the rest from reference TRBV7-3 and TRBJ2-1 gives the full variable domain: GAGVSQTPSNKVTEKGKYVELRCDPISGHTALYWYRQSLGQGPEFLIYFQGTGAADDSGLPNDRFFAVRPEGSVSTLKIQRTERGDSAVYLCASSYQPGTGGPRSPYNEQFFGPGTRLTVL.

The V call is TRBV4-2, the J call TRBJ2-1; 10 bases map to TRBD2. J lost 4 bases, V lost 4 bases, and 4 bases had no gene match. The CDR3 is 15 residues long. Looked up from germline, CDR1 is LGHNA and CDR2 is YNFKEQ. CDR3 bases: TGTGCCAGCAGCCTAACTAGCGGGGAATACAATGAGCAGTTCTTC. The encoded protein is CASSLTSGEYNEQFF.

The table lists this clone with a few counts. This chain links TRBV5-1 with TRBJ2-3, with TRBD2 identical over 12 bases. Trimming cost V 0 bases and J 3 bases; bases outside gene matches: 2. The CDR3 length is 16 residues. Germline-derived CDR1 and CDR2 are SGHRS and YFSETQ. DNA for the CDR3: TGCGCCAGCAGCTTGGATGGGACTAGCGGGACAGATACGCAGTATTTT. This translates into CASSLDGTSGTDTQYF.

The chain employs TRBV12-3 or TRBV12-4 and TRBJ1-1; no clear D gene. V dropped 2 bases and J dropped 5 bases, with 9 bases sitting between them. CDR3 length: 13 residues. CDR3 DNA: TGTGCCAGCAGTTTAAGCGGCAGGACTGAAGCTTTCTTT. Amino acid sequence: CASSLSGRTEAFF.

V usage is TRBV18 and J usage is TRBJ1-5, with D possibly TRBD1 on 6 matching bases. V lost 3 bases, J lost 5 bases, and 8 bases lay in between. The CDR3 has 13 residues. Germline values: CDR1 KGHSH, CDR2 LQKENI. CDR3 amino acids: CASSPDSDQPQHF. The CDR3 region has the DNA TGTGCCAGCTCACCGGACAGCGATCAGCCCCAGCATTTT.

The chain employs TRBV28 and TRBJ1-2; D is undetermined. Germline V CDR1 and CDR2: MDHEN, SYDVKM. The CDR3 sequence is 14 residues long. V lost 10 bases and J lost 1, with 16 bases in between. The CDR3 bases are TGTGCCACGCTGGAGGCAGGCCTTAACTATGGCTACACCTTC. This sequence encodes CATLEAGLNYGYTF.